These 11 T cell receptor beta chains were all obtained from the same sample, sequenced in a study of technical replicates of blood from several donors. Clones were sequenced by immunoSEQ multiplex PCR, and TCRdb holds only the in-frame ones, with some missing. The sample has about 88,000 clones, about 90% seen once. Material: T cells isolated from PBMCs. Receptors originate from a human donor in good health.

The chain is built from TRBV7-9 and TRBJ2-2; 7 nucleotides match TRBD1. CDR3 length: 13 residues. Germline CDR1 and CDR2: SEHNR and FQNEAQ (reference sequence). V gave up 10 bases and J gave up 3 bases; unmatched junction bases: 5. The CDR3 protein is CATQGVDTGELFF. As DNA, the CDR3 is TGTGCCACCCAGGGGGTCGACACCGGGGAGCTGTTTTTT.

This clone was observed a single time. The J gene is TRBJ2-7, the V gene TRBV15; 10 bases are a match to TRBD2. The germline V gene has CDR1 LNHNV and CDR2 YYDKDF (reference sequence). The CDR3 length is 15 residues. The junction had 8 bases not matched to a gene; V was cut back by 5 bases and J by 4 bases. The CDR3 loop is CATSFGLAASYEQYF. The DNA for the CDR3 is TGTGCCACCAGCTTCGGACTAGCGGCCTCGTACGAGCAGTACTTC.

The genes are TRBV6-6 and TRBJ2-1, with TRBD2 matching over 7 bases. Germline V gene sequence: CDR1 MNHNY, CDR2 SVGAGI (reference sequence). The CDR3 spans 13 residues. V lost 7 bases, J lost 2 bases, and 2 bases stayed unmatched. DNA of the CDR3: TGTGCCAGCATTGGGGGGGCCTACAATGAGCAGTTCTTC. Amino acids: CASIGGAYNEQFF.

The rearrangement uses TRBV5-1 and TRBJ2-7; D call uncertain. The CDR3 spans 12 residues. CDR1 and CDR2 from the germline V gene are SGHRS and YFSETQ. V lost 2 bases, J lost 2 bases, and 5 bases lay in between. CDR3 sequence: CASSFETYEQYF. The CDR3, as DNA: TGCGCCAGCAGCTTTGAGACCTACGAGCAGTACTTC.

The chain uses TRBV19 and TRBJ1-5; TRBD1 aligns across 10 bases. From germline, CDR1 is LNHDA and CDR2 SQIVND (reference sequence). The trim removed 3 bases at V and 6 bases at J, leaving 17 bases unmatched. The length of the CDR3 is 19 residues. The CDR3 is CASSIEWDRGSWTPQPQHF. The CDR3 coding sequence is TGTGCCAGTAGTATTGAGTGGGACAGGGGCTCTTGGACGCCTCAGCCCCAGCATTTT.

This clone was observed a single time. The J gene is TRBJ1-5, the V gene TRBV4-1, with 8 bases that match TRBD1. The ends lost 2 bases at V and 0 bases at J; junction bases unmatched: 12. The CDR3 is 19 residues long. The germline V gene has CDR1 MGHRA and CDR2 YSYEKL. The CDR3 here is CASSQTILNRGYSNQPQHF. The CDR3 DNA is TGCGCCAGCAGCCAAACTATATTAAACAGGGGGTATAGCAATCAGCCCCAGCATTTT.

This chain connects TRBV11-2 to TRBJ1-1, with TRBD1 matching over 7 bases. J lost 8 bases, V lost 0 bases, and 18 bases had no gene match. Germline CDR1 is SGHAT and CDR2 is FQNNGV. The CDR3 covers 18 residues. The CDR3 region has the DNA TGTGCCAGCAGCTTAGAACGCACCCACCGAAGGCAGGGGGGCGAAGCTTTCTTT. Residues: CASSLERTHRRQGGEAFF.

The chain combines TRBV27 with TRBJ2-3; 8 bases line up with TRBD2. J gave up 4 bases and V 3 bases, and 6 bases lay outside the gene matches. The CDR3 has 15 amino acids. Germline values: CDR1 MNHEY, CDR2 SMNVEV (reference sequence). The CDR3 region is CASSFSGGAPDTQYF. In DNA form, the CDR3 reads TGTGCCAGCAGTTTTTCGGGGGGGGCCCCAGATACGCAGTATTTT.

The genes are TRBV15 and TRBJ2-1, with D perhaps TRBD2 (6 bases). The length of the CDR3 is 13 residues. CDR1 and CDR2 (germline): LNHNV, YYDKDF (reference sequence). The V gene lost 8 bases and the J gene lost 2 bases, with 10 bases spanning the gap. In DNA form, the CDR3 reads TGTGCCACCGGCGGCGGGGCCTACAATGAGCAGTTCTTC. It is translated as CATGGGAYNEQFF.

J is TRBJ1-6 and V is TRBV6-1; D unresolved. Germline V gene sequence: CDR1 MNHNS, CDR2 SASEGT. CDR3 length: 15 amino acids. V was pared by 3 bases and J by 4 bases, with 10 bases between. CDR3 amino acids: CASSEGANYNSPLHF. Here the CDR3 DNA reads TGTGCCAGCAGTGAGGGAGCAAATTATAATTCACCCCTCCACTTT.

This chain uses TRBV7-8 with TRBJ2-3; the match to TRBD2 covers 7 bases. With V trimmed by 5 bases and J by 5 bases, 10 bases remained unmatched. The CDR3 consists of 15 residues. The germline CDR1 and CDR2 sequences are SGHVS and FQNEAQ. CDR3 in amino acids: CASSPSAGDQDTQYF. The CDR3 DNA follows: TGTGCCAGCAGCCCATCGGCGGGAGATCAAGATACGCAGTATTTT. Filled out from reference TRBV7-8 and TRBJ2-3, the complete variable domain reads GAGVSQSPRYKVAKRGQDVALRCDPISGHVSLFWYQQALGQGPEFLTYFQNEAQLDKSGLPSDRFFAERPEGSVSTLKIQRTQQEDSAVYLCASSPSAGDQDTQYFGPGTRLTVL.